This T cell receptor (beta chain) was obtained from a study of blood T cell repertoires in COVID-19. At the level of the study: Italy, Spain and the United States were the sources of the convalescent and acute COVID-19 samples. T cells, B-cell-depleted T cells, or PBMCs supplied cDNA or gDNA.

Authors' data handling: The assay estimated nucleated cells by amplifying reference gene primers. Clones were read by immunoSEQ multiplex PCR, and TCRdb kept only the in-frame ones, dropping some. V and J calls and clone size follow that table, whereas D and trimming were derived from the DNA. The sample has 270,000 or so clones, more than 65% seen once. With 2 bases clipped from V and 5 bases from J, the junction kept 5 bases outside the gene matches. The CDR3 covers 16 residues. Germline CDR1 is LGHDT and CDR2 is YNNKEL (reference sequence). Sequencing input: peripheral blood. The chain is built from TRBV3-1 (or the pseudogene TRBV3-2) and TRBJ2-7, with 14 bases aligning to TRBD2. The TCR was taken from a young woman with acute or convalescent COVID-19. The CDR3 DNA is TGTGCCAGCAGCCAACATGGGACTAGCGGGAGCCACGAGCAGTACTTC. It codes for CASSQHGTSGSHEQYF.